This T cell receptor (beta chain) was found in a study of blood T cell repertoires in COVID-19. Study details: The analysed material was cDNA or gDNA that came from T cells, B-cell-depleted T cells, or PBMCs.

This clone occurred a few times. Authors' methods: Estimation of nucleated cell counts was performed using reference gene primer amplification. Clones were read by immunoSEQ multiplex PCR, and TCRdb kept only the in-frame ones, dropping some. V and J calls and clone size are copied from that table; D and trimming were computed from the DNA. The data hold a few hundred thousand clones, with roughly 80% observed a single time. This CDR3 comprises 14 residues. CDR1 and CDR2 from the germline V gene are SGHAT and FQNNGV. With 5 bases removed from V and 5 bases from J, the gap between germline ends came to 15 bases.

The sequenced sample was peripheral blood. The TCR comes from a woman younger than 30 with acute or convalescent COVID-19. This sequence joins TRBV11-2 and TRBJ1-1; a weak D match, TRBD1 (5 bases). CDR3 sequence (DNA): TGTGCCAGCAGCCTCAAGGACCGGGGGACTGAAGCTTTCTTT. Its protein is CASSLKDRGTEAFF. Together with reference TRBV11-2 and TRBJ1-1, the CDR3 gives the full variable domain: EAGVAQSPRYKIIEKRQSVAFWCNPISGHATLYWYQQILGQGPKLLIQFQNNGVVDDSQLPKDRFSAERLKGVDSTLKIQPAKLEDSAVYLCASSLKDRGTEAFFGQGTRLTVV.